The 20 T cell receptor beta chains listed next were all sequenced from one sample in a study of blood T cell repertoires in COVID-19. Clones were read by immunoSEQ multiplex PCR, and TCRdb kept only the in-frame ones, dropping some. The top ten hold around 7.7% of the sample, which has some 100,000 clones, roughly nine tenths seen once. The sequenced sample consisted of peripheral blood. These receptors came from a human donor in a cohort sampled during active COVID-19.

The chain couples TRBV6-1 to TRBJ2-7; 7 bases agree with TRBD2. V shed 4 bases, J shed 1 base, and the junction held 13 bases outside the gene matches. This CDR3 region has 17 residues. The germline V gene has CDR1 MNHNS and CDR2 SASEGT. The CDR3 sequence: CASSATLTGGGSYEQYF. In nucleotides, the CDR3 is TGTGCCAGCAGTGCCACTTTAACGGGCGGGGGATCCTACGAGCAGTACTTC.

The V call is TRBV10-1, the J call TRBJ2-5; D unclear. This CDR3 spans 13 amino acids. V dropped 3 bases and J dropped 4 bases, with 9 bases sitting between them. Germline CDR1 WNHNN, CDR2 SYGVQD (reference sequence). CDR3 sequence: CASSEYTGETQYF. The DNA for the CDR3 is TGCGCCAGCAGTGAATACACGGGAGAGACCCAGTACTTC.

This chain joins TRBV6-6 and TRBJ2-4; 7 nucleotides align to TRBD1. The CDR3 has 14 residues. V trimming: 5 bases; J trimming: 4 bases; junction bases outside the gene matches: 5. From germline, CDR1 is MNHNY and CDR2 SVGAGI (reference sequence). CDR3 DNA sequence: TGTGCCAGCAGTAGGGGGACAGAGAAAAACATTCAGTACTTC. The encoded protein is CASSRGTEKNIQYF.

The chain recombines TRBV3-1 (or the pseudogene TRBV3-2) with TRBJ1-3; weak D call: TRBD1 (6 bases). Germline lookup yields CDR1 LGHDT and CDR2 YNNKEL (reference sequence). The germline V and J ends were trimmed by 7 bases and 2 bases, with 15 bases remaining between them. The CDR3 is 15 amino acids. The CDR3 spells CASNLQGSTGNTIYF. The CDR3 nucleotides are TGTGCCAGCAATTTACAGGGAAGCACTGGAAACACCATATATTTT.

Sample share makes this clone large. The genes are TRBV9 and TRBJ2-3; the D gene is possibly TRBD2 (5 bases). Trimming took 1 base from V and 5 from J, leaving 14 bases between them. Germline V gene sequence: CDR1 SGDLS, CDR2 YYNGEE. The CDR3 has 15 amino acids. CDR3 protein: CASSVWNAGGDTQYF. CDR3 coding DNA: TGTGCCAGCAGCGTATGGAACGCAGGAGGAGATACGCAGTATTTT.

This chain links TRBV19 with TRBJ2-7; TRBD1 might be the D (8 bases). Trimming stripped 5 bases from V and 2 bases from J, with 16 bases between. The CDR3 loop spans 15 amino acids. Germline-derived CDR1 and CDR2 are LNHDA and SQIVND (reference sequence). The CDR3 spells CASSGTGGGPYEQYF. The CDR3 region has the DNA TGTGCCAGTAGTGGAACAGGGGGAGGGCCCTACGAGCAGTACTTC.

The chain links TRBV4-1 to TRBJ2-5; D unclear. The CDR3 spans 16 residues. V gave up 2 bases and J gave up 5 bases, with 18 bases separating them. Per the germline V gene, CDR1 is MGHRA and CDR2 is YSYEKL. CDR3 region: CASSQMNLVQAETQYF. In DNA form, the CDR3 reads TGCGCCAGCAGCCAAATGAATCTAGTCCAAGCGGAGACCCAGTACTTC.

This clone has just one count. The chain has TRBV3-1 (or the pseudogene TRBV3-2) and TRBJ2-1; D may be TRBD2 (5 bases). The V gene's germline CDR1 is LGHDT and CDR2 YNNKEL (reference sequence). This CDR3 contains 15 residues. Trimming left V 1 base short and J 5 bases short, with 12 bases between. Here the CDR3 DNA reads TGTGCCAGCAGCCAAGGGTTAATCGGGGACAATGAGCAGTTCTTC. Translation gives CASSQGLIGDNEQFF.

This chain joins TRBV12-3 or TRBV12-4 and TRBJ1-6, with a weak D call TRBD1 (6 bases). With 6 bases removed from V and 8 bases from J, the gap between germline ends came to 11 bases. This CDR3 contains 13 residues. CDR3 residues: CASRQGWDSPLHF. The CDR3 DNA reads TGTGCCAGCAGGCAGGGGTGGGATTCACCCCTCCACTTT.

V usage is TRBV3-1 (or the pseudogene TRBV3-2) and J usage is TRBJ2-7, with 7 bases fitting TRBD2. The CDR3 covers 15 residues. With 1 base clipped from V and 0 bases from J, the junction kept 3 bases outside the gene matches. Per the germline V gene, CDR1 is LGHDT and CDR2 is YNNKEL (reference sequence). This CDR3 is CASSQATGGSYEQYF. The CDR3 coding sequence is TGTGCCAGCAGCCAAGCGACGGGGGGCTCCTACGAGCAGTACTTC.

This clone occurred a few times. The chain carries TRBV19 and TRBJ2-7; TRBD1 agrees at 9 bases. CDR3 length: 14 amino acids. Germline V lookup: CDR1 LNHDA, CDR2 SQIVND (reference sequence). With 6 bases clipped from V and 5 bases from J, the junction kept 8 bases outside the gene matches. CDR3 region: CASSINRDRDEQYF. DNA of the CDR3: TGTGCCAGTAGCATCAACCGGGACAGGGACGAGCAGTACTTC. Combining the CDR3 with reference TRBV19 and TRBJ2-7 gives the whole variable domain DGGITQSPKYLFRKEGQNVTLSCEQNLNHDAMYWYRQDPGQGLRLIYYSQIVNDFQKGDIAEGYSVSREKKESFPLTVTSAQKNPTAFYLCASSINRDRDEQYFGPGTRLTVT.

The V and J genes are TRBV7-2 and TRBJ1-3; 9 bases map to TRBD1. This CDR3 spans 18 amino acids. V dropped 5 bases and J dropped 2; count of bases not matched to a gene: 13. Germline CDR1 SGHTA, CDR2 FQGNSA. The CDR3 DNA follows: TGTGCCAGCAGCATCGACAGGGGGGCGGGGGTTGCTGGAAACACCATATATTTT. Its translation is CASSIDRGAGVAGNTIYF.

V and J are TRBV5-1 and TRBJ2-7, with 8 positions matching TRBD2. The junction had 8 bases not matched to a gene; V was cut back by 3 bases and J by 0 bases. Germline CDR1 and CDR2: SGHRS and YFSETQ. The CDR3 contains 16 residues. This chain's CDR3 is CASSSQRGPSSYEQYF. For the CDR3, the DNA is TGCGCCAGCAGCTCCCAGCGGGGGCCAAGCTCCTACGAGCAGTACTTC.

This chain links TRBV12-3 or TRBV12-4 with TRBJ2-3; a weak D match, TRBD2 (6 bases). This CDR3 is 13 amino acids long. Trimming cost V 7 bases and J 6 bases, with 14 bases left between them. CDR3 in DNA: TGTGCCAGCAACCTGGGACTTTGGGATACGCAGTATTTT. It codes for CASNLGLWDTQYF.

The chain combines TRBV4-1 with TRBJ2-4; 8 bases map to TRBD1. This CDR3 is built from 18 residues. The germline V gene has CDR1 MGHRA and CDR2 YSYEKL. V was clipped by 0 bases and J by 0 bases; unmatched bases: 7. The CDR3 loop is CASSQDGQGSLAKNIQYF. The DNA for the CDR3 is TGCGCCAGCAGCCAAGATGGACAGGGTTCCTTAGCCAAAAACATTCAGTACTTC.

The V call is TRBV9, the J call TRBJ1-1; D call uncertain. V lost 0 bases and J lost 0, with 12 bases in between. Per germline, CDR1 SGDLS and CDR2 YYNGEE. The CDR3 consists of 16 residues. The CDR3: CASSVGASGLNTEAFF. CDR3 sequence (DNA): TGTGCCAGCAGCGTAGGGGCAAGTGGGTTGAACACTGAAGCTTTCTTT.

The rearrangement links TRBV5-1 to TRBJ2-3; tentatively, D is TRBD1 (5 bases). Germline lookup yields CDR1 SGHRS and CDR2 YFSETQ. The length of the CDR3 is 16 residues. V lost 0 bases, J lost 1 base, and 12 bases lay in between. The CDR3 sequence: CASSLDVQGGTDTQYF. The CDR3 bases are TGCGCCAGCAGCTTGGACGTGCAGGGCGGCACAGATACGCAGTATTTT.

The J gene is TRBJ2-1, the V gene TRBV28; 8 bases fit TRBD2. The CDR3 covers 15 residues. In germline, CDR1 is MDHEN, CDR2 SYDVKM. V lost 3 bases and J lost 3; bases outside the gene matches: 4. CDR3 nucleotide sequence: TGTGCCAGCAGTTTCCCGAGCGGGAGCTACAATGAGCAGTTCTTC. This codes for CASSFPSGSYNEQFF.

The rearrangement links TRBV5-6 to TRBJ2-2; no reliable D call. Germline assignment: CDR1 SGHDT and CDR2 YYEEEE. V was shortened by 0 bases and J by 4 bases, with 10 bases between the two germline ends. The CDR3 spans 15 residues. CDR3 in DNA: TGTGCCAGCAGCTTGGACTACCGGAGCACCGGGGAGCTGTTTTTT. This translates into CASSLDYRSTGELFF. Combining the CDR3 with reference TRBV5-6 and TRBJ2-2 gives the whole variable domain DAGVTQSPTHLIKTRGQQVTLRCSPKSGHDTVSWYQQALGQGPQFIFQYYEEEERQRGNFPDRFSGHQFPNYSSELNVNALLLGDSALYLCASSLDYRSTGELFFGEGSRLTVL.

CDR3 amino acids: CASSELFVIKAGGYTF. CDR3 DNA sequence: TGTGCCAGCAGTGAACTCTTCGTCATCAAGGCAGGAGGCTACACCTTC. This chain connects TRBV6-1 to TRBJ1-2; no clear D gene. The length of the CDR3 is 16 residues. With 2 bases removed from V and 8 bases from J, the gap between germline ends came to 21 bases. Germline assignment: CDR1 MNHNS and CDR2 SASEGT.